The 6 T cell receptor beta chains below all came from one sample that was sequenced in a study of CD8 T cells in ankylosing spondylitis. Study-wide results and limits: In ankylosing spondylitis blood, a motif of 7 to 9 highly homologous TCR beta variants appeared characteristic.

Antigen specificity for these receptors is unknown. TCRdb re-analysed the 5' RACE reads in MiXCR, keeping a single row per CDR3 protein. The sample has about 450,000 distinct CDR3 sequences, roughly 26% seen once. Sequencing was done on a sample of blood, either unsorted or a sorted T cell fraction (not recorded which). All receptors derive from a male donor with ankylosing spondylitis.

V and J are TRBV6-1 and TRBJ1-1, with D possibly being TRBD1 (5 bases). The V end was cut by 7 bases, the J end by 1 base, with 13 bases between. Germline CDR1 MNHNS, CDR2 SASEGT. The CDR3 is 14 residues long. The CDR3 bases are TGTGCCAGCAACCGAGATGGGGGGAACACTGAAGCTTTCTTT. This codes for CASNRDGGNTEAFF.

This clonotype was picked up a small number of times. The chain combines TRBV5-5 with TRBJ2-6; D perhaps matches TRBD2 (6 bases). The V and J ends lost 0 bases and 3 bases respectively, with 13 bases between them. Germline-derived CDR1 and CDR2 are SGHKS and YYEKEE (reference sequence). The CDR3 totals 17 residues. CDR3 protein: CASSLDWRAIGANVLTF. CDR3 coding DNA: TGTGCCAGCAGCTTGGATTGGAGGGCCATTGGGGCCAACGTCCTGACTTTC.

V is TRBV6-1 and J is TRBJ1-6; D ambiguous. Trimming cost V 4 bases and J 4 bases, with 11 bases left between them. Germline CDR1 reads MNHNS; CDR2 reads SASEGT. The CDR3 has 15 residues. Here the CDR3 reads CASSGYSGYNSPLHF. The CDR3 coding sequence is TGTGCCAGCAGTGGCTATTCAGGATATAATTCACCCCTCCACTTT.

The chain combines TRBV29-1 with TRBJ1-1, with D unresolved. The germline V gene has CDR1 SQVTM and CDR2 ANQGSEA. Trimming removed 6 bases from V and 4 bases from J, with 15 bases in between. This CDR3 contains 13 residues. CDR3 in amino acids: CSVTREGSTEAFF. The CDR3 nucleotides are TGCAGCGTGACCCGGGAGGGTAGCACTGAAGCTTTCTTT.

The chain recombines TRBV11-2 with TRBJ2-1, with D tentatively TRBD2 (6 bases). The ends were cut back, 5 bases at V and 3 bases at J, with 14 bases in the middle. The length of the CDR3 is 15 residues. Germline CDR1 reads SGHAT; CDR2 reads FQNNGV. The CDR3 here is CASSRHQGGYNEQFF. The CDR3 region has the DNA TGTGCCAGCAGCCGACACCAGGGAGGCTACAATGAGCAGTTCTTC.

This clonotype was observed a handful of times. The V and J genes are TRBV11-2 and TRBJ2-7, with D possibly being TRBD1 (5 bases). The germline gives CDR1 SGHAT, CDR2 FQNNGV. The CDR3 consists of 15 residues. V was cut by 3 bases and J by 1 base, with 13 bases left in between. CDR3 sequence reads: CASSLQGARSYEQYV. CDR3 sequence (DNA): TGTGCCAGCAGCTTGCAAGGGGCGCGGTCCTACGAGCAGTACGTC.